This entry lists 7 T cell receptor beta chains sequenced from one sample in a study of T cell responses to AZD1222 COVID-19 vaccine. Generated by immunoSEQ multiplex PCR, the TCRdb table keeps only in-frame clones and is missing some. The repertoire holds about 140,000 clones, with more than 85% as singletons. Sequenced material: peripheral blood, taken on day 0 of MenACWY control vaccination. These receptors came from an adult in good health.

The chain couples TRBV10-3 to TRBJ2-7; perhaps D is TRBD1 or TRBD2 (5 bases each). Germline CDR1 reads ENHRY; CDR2 reads SYGVKD. The CDR3 covers 15 residues. Trimming cost V 3 bases and J 7 bases, with 19 bases left between them. The CDR3 loop is CAISDERDRHREQYF. The CDR3 DNA reads as TGTGCCATCAGTGATGAGAGGGACCGCCACCGAGAGCAGTACTTC.

The chain uses TRBV5-1 and TRBJ1-1, with 7 bases matching TRBD1. CDR3 length: 14 residues. Trimming removed 1 base from V and 1 base from J; junction bases left unmatched: 1. CDR1 is SGHRS and CDR2 is YFSETQ in the germline V gene. CDR3 nucleotides: TGCGCCAGCAGCTTGAACAGGGGGAACACTGAAGCTTTCTTT. Amino acid sequence: CASSLNRGNTEAFF.

The CDR3 nucleotides read TGTGCCAGCAGTGGGGACAGGGGTGGAAATCAGCCCCAGCATTTT. Protein product: CASSGDRGGNQPQHF. This sequence joins TRBV2 and TRBJ1-5; TRBD1 aligns across 10 bases. This CDR3 contains 15 residues. Germline V gives CDR1 SNHLY, CDR2 FYNNEI. V shed 4 bases and J 4 bases; nucleotides not matched to a gene: 4. The full variable domain, its missing parts supplied by reference TRBV2 and TRBJ1-5, is EPEVTQTPSHQVTQMGQEVILRCVPISNHLYFYWYRQILGQKVEFLVSFYNNEISEKSEIFDDQFSVERPDGSNFTLKIRSTKLEDSAMYFCASSGDRGGNQPQHFGDGTRLSIL.

The chain carries TRBV4-3 and TRBJ2-2; D possibly uses TRBD1 or TRBD2 (5 bases each). This CDR3 is 16 amino acids long. Germline V gives CDR1 LGHNA, CDR2 YSLEER. V was clipped by 4 bases and J by 1 base, with 13 bases between them. CDR3 residues: CASSPLGRKNTGELFF. The CDR3 DNA is TGCGCCAGCAGCCCACTGGGACGGAAGAACACCGGGGAGCTGTTTTTT.

This rearrangement joins TRBV7-3 to TRBJ2-2; D is possibly TRBD1 (6 bases). Looked up from germline, CDR1 is SGHTA and CDR2 is FQGTGA. The CDR3 is made up of 14 amino acids. Trimming left V 4 bases short and J 6 bases short, with 12 bases between. The CDR3 region is CASSSQQGPGELFF. The CDR3 DNA is TGTGCCAGCAGCTCACAACAGGGCCCCGGGGAGCTGTTTTTT.

The chain joins TRBV7-8 to TRBJ2-5; D possibly matches TRBD1 or TRBD2 (6 bases each). The length of the CDR3 is 13 residues. CDR1 is SGHVS, CDR2 FQNEAQ, per germline. Trimming removed 2 bases from V and 5 bases from J, with 9 bases in between. The CDR3 protein is CASSLRGRETQYF. CDR3 bases: TGTGCCAGCAGCTTACGGGGGCGTGAGACCCAGTACTTC.

The gene calls are TRBV30 and TRBJ2-7; TRBD1 matches at 7 bases. CDR3 length: 16 amino acids. V dropped 5 bases and J dropped 7; count of bases not matched to a gene: 20. Germline V CDR1 and CDR2: GTSNPN, SVGIG (reference sequence). This CDR3 reads CAWDPLRQGTWGEQYF. The CDR3 DNA reads TGTGCCTGGGACCCACTGAGACAGGGTACTTGGGGAGAGCAGTACTTC.